A selection of T cell receptor beta chains follows, all from one sample in a study of T cell repertoires in cytomegalovirus infection. TCRdb re-called the reads through MiXCR, storing one row per CDR3 protein. In the table there are some 800,000 distinct CDR3 sequences, about 29% of which are singletons. The antigens of these receptors remain unknown. Sequenced material: cultured CD8+ T cells from PBMCs, taken from culture after CMV antigen stimulation. These receptors all come from a human donor in good health (CMV status not recorded). Some clones in this sample may be carry-over from other donors' samples. CDR3s include the opening cysteine and the closing phenylalanine or tryptophan. D genes are given only for firm matches. Only some rows state a clone size, as once, few, many or a class for expanded clones.

j_call: TRBJ2-2
clone_size: -
v_call: TRBV27
d_call: -
cdr3_aa: CASSFRGRSGELFF
cdr3_nt: TGTGCCAGCAGTTTTCGGGGACGGTCCGGGGAGCTGTTTTTT

j_call: TRBJ1-3
clone_size: -
v_call: TRBV6-5
d_call: -
cdr3_aa: CASSYSAVSGNTIYF
cdr3_nt: TGTGCCAGCAGTTACTCTGCAGTCTCTGGAAACACCATATATTTT

j_call: TRBJ2-4
clone_size: many
v_call: TRBV7-2
d_call: -
cdr3_aa: CASSLARENKNIQYF
cdr3_nt: TGTGCCAGCAGCTTGGCCAGGGAGAACAAAAACATTCAGTACTTC

j_call: TRBJ2-5
clone_size: -
v_call: TRBV25-1
d_call: -
cdr3_aa: CASKKQGPQETQYF
cdr3_nt: TGTGCCAGCAAGAAACAGGGCCCCCAAGAGACCCAGTACTTC

j_call: TRBJ1-5
clone_size: -
v_call: TRBV19
d_call: -
cdr3_aa: CASSMSEASTRAQHF
cdr3_nt: TGTGCCAGTAGTATGAGCGAGGCTTCCACAAGGGCCCAGCATTTT

j_call: TRBJ2-5
clone_size: few
v_call: TRBV6-5
d_call: -
cdr3_aa: CASSLTNKETQYF
cdr3_nt: TGTGCCAGCAGCTTGACGAACAAAGAGACCCAGTACTTC

j_call: TRBJ1-1
clone_size: few
v_call: TRBV27
d_call: -
cdr3_aa: CASSFRGGITEAFF
cdr3_nt: TGTGCCAGCAGTTTCAGGGGAGGCATCACTGAAGCTTTCTTT

j_call: TRBJ1-2
clone_size: -
v_call: TRBV5-6
d_call: -
cdr3_aa: CASSSPRSTLTNYGYTF
cdr3_nt: TGTGCCAGCAGCTCACCTAGATCCACCCTTACTAACTATGGCTACACCTTC

j_call: TRBJ2-5
clone_size: -
v_call: TRBV27
d_call: -
cdr3_aa: CASSLWARRETQYF
cdr3_nt: TGTGCCAGCAGTTTATGGGCCCGTCGAGAGACCCAGTACTTC

j_call: TRBJ2-7
clone_size: -
v_call: TRBV2
d_call: -
cdr3_aa: CASSVGVSLDEQYF
cdr3_nt: TGTGCCAGCAGTGTAGGGGTTTCCCTCGACGAGCAGTACTTC

j_call: TRBJ1-1
clone_size: many
v_call: TRBV14
d_call: -
cdr3_aa: CASSQEFGEAFF
cdr3_nt: TGTGCCAGCAGCCAAGAATTTGGGGAAGCTTTCTTT

j_call: TRBJ1-5
clone_size: few
v_call: TRBV12-3/TRBV12-4
d_call: TRBD1
cdr3_aa: CASSLGTGGQQPQHF
cdr3_nt: TGTGCCAGCAGTTTAGGGACAGGGGGCCAGCAGCCCCAGCATTTT

j_call: TRBJ2-5
clone_size: -
v_call: TRBV15
d_call: TRBD2
cdr3_aa: CATSRSSGGLKETQYF
cdr3_nt: TGTGCCACCAGCAGGTCTAGCGGGGGCCTAAAAGAGACCCAGTACTTC

j_call: TRBJ2-1
clone_size: many
v_call: TRBV11-1
d_call: TRBD1
cdr3_aa: CASSREGTGRDEQFF
cdr3_nt: TGTGCCAGCAGCCGAGAGGGGACAGGTAGAGATGAGCAGTTCTTC

j_call: TRBJ2-3
clone_size: -
v_call: TRBV11-1
d_call: TRBD2
cdr3_aa: CASSLTETSGVTDTQYF
cdr3_nt: TGTGCCAGCAGCTTAACTGAGACTAGCGGGGTTACAGATACGCAGTATTTT

j_call: TRBJ1-1
clone_size: -
v_call: TRBV12-3/TRBV12-4
d_call: -
cdr3_aa: CASRNMNTEAFF
cdr3_nt: TGTGCCAGCAGGAATATGAACACTGAAGCTTTCTTT

j_call: TRBJ2-5
clone_size: few
v_call: TRBV6-6
d_call: TRBD2
cdr3_aa: CASSWTGTSGGPDQETQYF
cdr3_nt: TGTGCCAGCAGTTGGACCGGGACTAGCGGGGGGCCCGACCAAGAGACCCAGTACTTC

j_call: TRBJ2-5
clone_size: -
v_call: TRBV4-3
d_call: -
cdr3_aa: CASSQDSGGDTQYF
cdr3_nt: TGCGCCAGCAGCCAAGATAGTGGAGGGGACACCCAGTACTTC

j_call: TRBJ2-5
clone_size: -
v_call: TRBV5-1
d_call: -
cdr3_aa: CASSLGVATEETQYF
cdr3_nt: TGCGCCAGCAGCTTGGGTGTCGCCACTGAAGAGACCCAGTACTTC

j_call: TRBJ1-5
clone_size: -
v_call: TRBV20-1
d_call: -
cdr3_aa: CSLPTGAAPGPDQPQHF
cdr3_nt: TGCAGCCTACCGACGGGGGCCGCCCCTGGTCCTGATCAGCCCCAGCATTTT

j_call: TRBJ2-7
clone_size: few
v_call: TRBV19
d_call: TRBD1
cdr3_aa: CASSGNRGRSAYEQYF
cdr3_nt: TGTGCCAGTAGCGGAAACAGGGGGCGATCAGCCTACGAGCAGTACTTC

j_call: TRBJ1-5
clone_size: -
v_call: TRBV19
d_call: -
cdr3_aa: CASSISERSNQPQHF
cdr3_nt: TGTGCCAGTAGTATTTCCGAGCGAAGCAATCAGCCCCAGCATTTT

j_call: TRBJ1-2
clone_size: few
v_call: TRBV12-3/TRBV12-4
d_call: -
cdr3_aa: CASSSSGGARGYTF
cdr3_nt: TGTGCCAGCAGTTCGTCGGGGGGCGCGAGAGGCTACACCTTC

j_call: TRBJ1-5
clone_size: -
v_call: TRBV19
d_call: -
cdr3_aa: CASSVGEIQPQHF
cdr3_nt: TGTGCCAGTAGTGTGGGGGAGATTCAGCCCCAGCATTTT

j_call: TRBJ2-5
clone_size: -
v_call: TRBV7-9
d_call: -
cdr3_aa: CASSFLGRQETQYF
cdr3_nt: TGTGCCAGCAGCTTCCTGGGCCGACAAGAGACCCAGTACTTC

j_call: TRBJ2-1
clone_size: once
v_call: TRBV6-5
d_call: TRBD2
cdr3_aa: CASSYESSGGANEQFF
cdr3_nt: TGTGCCAGCAGTTACGAATCTAGCGGGGGGGCAAATGAGCAGTTCTTC

j_call: TRBJ1-1
clone_size: many
v_call: TRBV27
d_call: -
cdr3_aa: CASSLSGLQGNTEAFF
cdr3_nt: TGTGCCAGCAGTTTAAGCGGGCTCCAGGGGAACACTGAAGCTTTCTTT

j_call: TRBJ1-1
clone_size: many
v_call: TRBV19
d_call: -
cdr3_aa: CASSIVFRAENTEAFF
cdr3_nt: TGTGCCAGTAGTATCGTGTTTCGGGCAGAGAACACTGAAGCTTTCTTT

j_call: TRBJ2-5
clone_size: -
v_call: TRBV27
d_call: -
cdr3_aa: CASSLAQYQETQYF
cdr3_nt: TGTGCCAGCAGTTTGGCACAGTACCAAGAGACCCAGTACTTC

j_call: TRBJ1-3
clone_size: -
v_call: TRBV6-6
d_call: TRBD1
cdr3_aa: CASSATGIRDTIYF
cdr3_nt: TGTGCCAGCAGTGCGACAGGGATTAGGGACACCATATATTTT